The next 8 T cell receptor beta chains were all read from a single sample in a study of shared clonotypes between healthy human individuals. Repertoires were generated with immunoSEQ multiplex PCR, while TCRdb's copy carries only in-frame clones and drops some. The data show 2 million to 2.5 million clones, 80% to 95% seen once. Sequencing was done on a sample of naive CD4+ T cells from PBMCs. Noted subset: CD45RA+ positively selected. The receptors originated from a young man in good health. Some clones in this sample may be carry-over from other donors' samples.

The chain has TRBV9 and TRBJ1-3; D is unclear. CDR3 size: 15 residues. Trimming cost V 1 base and J 1 base, with 9 bases left between them. Germline V gene data show CDR1 as SGDLS and CDR2 as YYNGEE. For the CDR3, the DNA is TGTGCCAGCAGCGTATTGGCAGGTTCTGGAAACACCATATATTTT. This sequence encodes CASSVLAGSGNTIYF.

The chain has TRBV19 and TRBJ1-1; D gene ambiguous. The CDR3 sequence is 15 residues long. Trimming took off 0 bases at V and 5 bases at J, with 13 bases between the two ends. Germline CDR1 LNHDA, CDR2 SQIVND (reference sequence). The CDR3 reads CASSIDKGLGTEAFF. The CDR3, as DNA: TGTGCCAGTAGTATAGATAAGGGCTTAGGGACTGAAGCTTTCTTT.

This chain joins TRBV7-2 and TRBJ2-5, with TRBD2 matching over 9 bases. This CDR3 is built from 15 residues. Unmatched junction bases numbered 6, after V lost 2 bases and J lost 5 bases. CDR1 is SGHTA, CDR2 FQGNSA, per germline. CDR3 sequence: CASSLLRREGETQYF. The CDR3 bases are TGTGCCAGCAGCTTATTAAGGCGGGAGGGGGAGACCCAGTACTTC.

The chain links TRBV7-8 to TRBJ1-1; D unresolved. V dropped 2 bases and J dropped 1 base, with 8 bases sitting between them. Germline V gives CDR1 SGHVS, CDR2 FQNEAQ. The CDR3 consists of 14 residues. The CDR3 sequence is CASSLTMPNTEAFF. In DNA form, the CDR3 reads TGTGCCAGCAGCTTAACGATGCCGAACACTGAAGCTTTCTTT.

The chain carries TRBV27 and TRBJ2-1, with 8 bases matching TRBD1. CDR3 size: 15 residues. CDR1 and CDR2 from the germline V gene are MNHEY and SMNVEV (reference sequence). J lost 5 bases, V lost 5 bases, and 8 bases had no gene match. CDR3 DNA: TGTGCCAGCAGTCACCGGGACAGGACAAACAATGAGCAGTTCTTC. Protein product: CASSHRDRTNNEQFF.

This chain uses TRBV9 with TRBJ2-3; D may match TRBD1 or TRBD2 (5 bases each). CDR1 SGDLS and CDR2 YYNGEE come from the germline V gene. V was trimmed by 4 bases and J by 2 bases, leaving 11 bases between them. This CDR3 contains 14 residues. CDR3 residues: CASSRGLHTDTQYF. In DNA form, the CDR3 reads TGTGCCAGCAGCCGGGGCCTGCACACAGATACGCAGTATTTT.

The chain carries TRBV28 and TRBJ1-2; D is uncertain. The CDR3 extends over 15 amino acids. Germline values: CDR1 MDHEN, CDR2 SYDVKM. V shed 4 bases and J shed 7 bases, with 19 bases lying between them. The CDR3 sequence: CASSSGVVERVGYTF. The CDR3 nucleotides are TGTGCCAGCAGTTCAGGAGTCGTGGAACGGGTTGGCTACACCTTC.

The V and J genes are TRBV7-8 and TRBJ2-3; the D gene is possibly TRBD2 (5 bases). This CDR3 is built from 14 residues. The germline V and J ends were trimmed by 1 base and 5 bases, with 10 bases remaining between them. The germline V gene has CDR1 SGHVS and CDR2 FQNEAQ. In DNA form, the CDR3 reads TGTGCCAGCAGCTTAGGTTTGGGAGTAGATACGCAGTATTTT. Protein: CASSLGLGVDTQYF. The full variable domain, its missing parts supplied by reference TRBV7-8 and TRBJ2-3, is GAGVSQSPRYKVAKRGQDVALRCDPISGHVSLFWYQQALGQGPEFLTYFQNEAQLDKSGLPSDRFFAERPEGSVSTLKIQRTQQEDSAVYLCASSLGLGVDTQYFGPGTRLTVL.